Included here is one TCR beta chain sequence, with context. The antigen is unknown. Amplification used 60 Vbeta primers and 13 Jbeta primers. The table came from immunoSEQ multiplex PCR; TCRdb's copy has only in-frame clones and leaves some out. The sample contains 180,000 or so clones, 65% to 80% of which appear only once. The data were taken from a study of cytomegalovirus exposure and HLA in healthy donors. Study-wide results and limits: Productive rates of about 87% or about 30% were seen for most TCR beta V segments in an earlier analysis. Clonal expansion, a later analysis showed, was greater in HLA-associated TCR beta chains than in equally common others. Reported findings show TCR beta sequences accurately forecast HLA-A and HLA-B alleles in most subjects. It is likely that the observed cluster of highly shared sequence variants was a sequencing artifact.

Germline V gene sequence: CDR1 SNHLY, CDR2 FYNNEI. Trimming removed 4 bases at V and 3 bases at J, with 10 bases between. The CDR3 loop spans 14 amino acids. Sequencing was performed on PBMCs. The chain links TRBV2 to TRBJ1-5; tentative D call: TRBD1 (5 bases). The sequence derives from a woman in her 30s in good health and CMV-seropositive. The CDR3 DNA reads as TGTGCCAGCAGTGTCAGGGTTCCCAATCAGCCCCAGCATTTT. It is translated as CASSVRVPNQPQHF.